The 15 T cell receptor beta chains reported below all come from one sample, sequenced in a study of prognosis after radiotherapy for stage I lung cancer. CDR3 of TCR beta was amplified from genomic DNA via a two-round multiplex PCR. The first round of PCR was done with primers that matched each TRBV and TRBJ gene. Via MiXCR, TCRdb re-called the multiplex PCR reads, giving one row per CDR3 protein. Altogether some 56,000 distinct CDR3 sequences are present, 26% being singletons, with the ten largest covering 6.5% to 8.5%. This specimen consisted of PBMCs, obtained before or after stereotactic body radiation therapy (not recorded which). These receptors all come from a donor aged 50 or older with non-small cell lung cancer.

The gene calls are TRBV6-5 and TRBJ2-2; D is possibly TRBD2 (6 bases). This CDR3 region has 13 residues. The germline V and J ends were trimmed by 3 bases and 11 bases, with 13 bases remaining between them. Looked up from germline, CDR1 is MNHEY and CDR2 is SVGAGI. The CDR3 here is CASSYGGDRELFF. CDR3 bases: TGTGCCAGCAGTTATGGCGGGGACCGTGAGCTGTTTTTT.

As concerns this clonotype: A single base separates this from a much larger clone, so it may be a read error. The CDR3 bases are TGTGCCAGCAGAGAAAGACATGAGAACACTGAAGCTTTCTTT. It yields the protein CASRERHENTEAFF. The chain links TRBV6-1 to TRBJ1-1; D gene ambiguous. The length of the CDR3 is 14 residues. The germline CDR1 and CDR2 sequences are MNHNS and SASEGT. V was pared by 6 bases and J by 1 base, with 12 bases between.

Regarding this clonotype: With a far larger clone one base away, a read error is the likely cause. The chain is built from TRBV6-2 or TRBV6-3 and TRBJ2-5; D is ambiguous. The CDR3 length is 13 residues. Germline V gene sequence: CDR1 MNHEY, CDR2 SVGEGT. V lost 5 bases, J lost 5 bases, and 12 bases lay in between. CDR3 region: CASSNTEKETQYF. Written as DNA, the CDR3 is TGTGCCAGCAGTAATACCGAGAAGGAGACCCAGTACTTC.

This clonotype was seen a single time. A much more abundant neighbour one base away suggests this may be a read error. The chain links TRBV30 to TRBJ1-1, with 11 nucleotides matching TRBD1. Trimming took 2 bases from V and 4 from J; bases not matched to a gene: 6. CDR3 length equals 15 residues. Germline V gives CDR1 GTSNPN, CDR2 SVGIG (reference sequence). CDR3: CAWSPGQGAATEAFF. Written as DNA, the CDR3 is TGTGCCTGGAGTCCAGGACAGGGGGCGGCCACTGAAGCTTTCTTT.

This clonotype was recorded a few times. The CDR3 spells CLLGGQYF. The CDR3 DNA follows: TGTCTCCTGGGGGGGCAGTACTTC. The chain has TRBV7-3 and TRBJ2-7, with a weak D call TRBD2 (6 bases). CDR3 length: 8 residues. CDR1 is SGHTA, CDR2 FQGTGA, per germline.

About this clonotype itself: A read error may explain this, as a much larger clone is one base away. The CDR3 is CASSFDGTYGYTF. Written as DNA, the CDR3 is TGTGCCAGCAGTTTCGACGGGACCTATGGCTACACCTTC. The chain couples TRBV12-3 or TRBV12-4 to TRBJ1-2; tentatively, D is TRBD1 (5 bases). V lost 3 bases to trimming and J lost 4 bases, with 9 bases between them. The CDR3 length is 13 residues.

This clonotype was recorded at least ten times. V usage is TRBV5-1 and J usage is TRBJ2-7, with D tentatively TRBD2 (6 bases). CDR1 and CDR2 from the germline V gene are SGHRS and YFSETQ. The V end lost 0 bases, the J end lost 5 bases, and 15 bases lay between the germline ends. The CDR3 spans 15 residues. The chain's CDR3 is CASSLGWGERHEQYF. CDR3 coding DNA: TGCGCCAGCAGCTTGGGGTGGGGGGAACGGCACGAGCAGTACTTC. Filled out from reference TRBV5-1 and TRBJ2-7, the complete variable domain reads KAGVTQTPRYLIKTRGQQVTLSCSPISGHRSVSWYQQTPGQGLQFLFEYFSETQRNKGNFPGRFSGRQFSNSRSEMNVSTLELGDSALYLCASSLGWGERHEQYFGPGTRLTVT.

This clonotype occurred many times. The chain is built from TRBV20-1 and TRBJ1-2; D is perhaps TRBD1 (5 bases). Germline values: CDR1 DFQATT, CDR2 SNEGSKA (reference sequence). Deletions cut 1 base from V and 6 bases from J, with 6 bases between. This CDR3 region has 11 residues. This CDR3 reads CSARGTNGYTF. In DNA, the CDR3 is TGCAGTGCTAGAGGGACAAATGGCTACACCTTC.

This clonotype was counted at least ten times. The chain has TRBV7-2 and TRBJ1-3, with D tentatively TRBD1 (5 bases). This CDR3 is 15 amino acids long. V lost 3 bases to trimming and J lost 0 bases, with 9 bases between them. Germline CDR1 is SGHTA and CDR2 is FQGNSA. The CDR3 DNA reads TGTGCCAGCAGCTTCCGACAGCTCTCTGGAAACACCATATATTTT. Translation gives CASSFRQLSGNTIYF.

A word on this clonotype: A much bigger clone sits one base away, suggesting this may be a read error. The J gene is TRBJ2-5, the V gene TRBV6-2 or TRBV6-3, with D unclear. This CDR3 region has 15 residues. Germline assignment: CDR1 MNHEY and CDR2 SVGEGT. For the CDR3, the DNA is TGTGCCAGCAGATACTATCAAGACTCACAAGAGACCCAGTACTTC. Translated, it gives CASRYYQDSQETQYF.

This clonotype has ten or more counts. V gene TRBV20-1 combines with J gene TRBJ2-7; 9 positions match TRBD2. Trimming took 6 bases from V and 3 from J; bases not matched to a gene: 6. Germline V gene sequence: CDR1 DFQATT, CDR2 SNEGSKA (reference sequence). This CDR3 region has 13 residues. The CDR3 nucleotides are TGCAGTGCGCTGCCAGCGGGGGGCTACGAGCAGTACTTC. It is translated as CSALPAGGYEQYF.

Of note for this clonotype: A much larger clone is a single base away; this may be a read error. The J gene is TRBJ2-6, the V gene TRBV9; TRBD2 matches 8 bases. V shed 5 bases, J shed 1 base, and the junction held 11 bases outside the gene matches. Germline V gene sequence: CDR1 SGDLS, CDR2 YYNGEE. This CDR3 is 18 amino acids long. The CDR3 here is CASSPPGGPGSGANVLTF. The CDR3 nucleotides are TGTGCCAGCAGTCCTCCGGGGGGGCCAGGGTCTGGGGCCAACGTCCTGACTTTC.

This clonotype was seen ten or more times. This chain uses TRBV2 with TRBJ1-5, with D possibly TRBD1 on 6 matching bases. The CDR3 is made up of 15 amino acids. Germline CDR1 and CDR2: SNHLY and FYNNEI. V dropped 7 bases and J dropped 1 base, with 14 bases sitting between them. DNA of the CDR3: TGTGCCAGCACTGGGGACAACGGCAGCAATCAGCCCCAGCATTTT. Translation: CASTGDNGSNQPQHF.

Regarding this clonotype: A far larger clone is one base from this, pointing to a likely read error. This chain links TRBV6-2 or TRBV6-3 with TRBJ2-3; 8 bases fit TRBD2. Per germline, CDR1 MNHEY and CDR2 SVGEGT. The length of the CDR3 is 16 residues. The chain's CDR3 is CASSYMRGASKDTQYF. The CDR3 nucleotides read TGTGCCAGCAGTTACATGCGGGGGGCTAGCAAAGATACGCAGTATTTT.

This rearrangement joins TRBV3-1 to TRBJ1-1; D gene ambiguous. Germline CDR1 and CDR2: LGHDT and YNNKEL (reference sequence). V shed 1 base and J shed 1 base, with 7 bases lying between them. The CDR3 spans 14 residues. The chain's CDR3 is CASSQVWGNTEAFF. For the CDR3, the DNA is TGTGCCAGCAGCCAAGTGTGGGGGAACACTGAAGCTTTCTTT.